These T cell receptor beta chains were read from a single sample in a study of T-cell memory formation after mild COVID-19. Each CDR3 protein is one row after TCRdb ran MiXCR on the 5' RACE reads. The profile shows some 320,000 distinct CDR3 sequences, more than 15% of them singletons. Sequencing was done on a sample of PBMCs or a T cell subset sorted from them (not recorded which). These receptors were collected from a man between 18 and 35 years old who had mild COVID-19 (a few samples of this study predate the infection). Cell type and time point are not known. Both conserved end residues are trimmed from each CDR3. The order of the fields is CDR3 protein, clone size, V gene, J gene, CDR3 length. Clone size is stated in some rows and not others, as once, few, many or a class when expanded.

ASSPGQSTYEQY	few	TRBV18	TRBJ2-7	12
ASSKGTVAPFTDTQY	few	TRBV21-1	TRBJ2-3	15
SAGIERGPTYNEQF	few	TRBV20-1	TRBJ2-1	14
ATSRANYNEQF	.	TRBV15	TRBJ2-1	11
ASAPGYQETQY	.	TRBV6-6	TRBJ2-5	11
ASSSRQGLYEQY	.	TRBV5-1	TRBJ2-7	12
ASSDQRGVGEQF	few	TRBV6-1	TRBJ2-1	12
SARAAESRPQH	.	TRBV20-1	TRBJ1-5	11
SAREMGTGGQKLF	few	TRBV20-1	TRBJ1-4	13
ASSQDRIGTGLYGYT	few	TRBV4-3	TRBJ1-2	15
ASSLTGLTQY	few	TRBV7-8	TRBJ2-3	10
ASSVWTGSSTGELF	many	TRBV5-1	TRBJ2-2	14
ASSLSGSESGNTIY	many	TRBV5-1	TRBJ1-3	14
ASSVGQTYEQY	.	TRBV9	TRBJ2-7	11
ASSPGQWGGETQY	.	TRBV28	TRBJ2-5	13
ATSRVGAGGLVEQF	few	TRBV15	TRBJ2-1	14
ASSSRDSLQETQY	.	TRBV7-9	TRBJ2-5	13
ATSSRDNYGYT	.	TRBV15	TRBJ1-2	11
ASSLDATTGELF	few	TRBV7-2	TRBJ2-2	12
SARAGRGADTQY	few	TRBV20-1	TRBJ2-3	12
ASSLGPGTGANVLT	many	TRBV5-1	TRBJ2-6	14
ASNPDRGTDTQY	few	TRBV6-5	TRBJ2-3	12
ATSRRQRTGELF	.	TRBV15	TRBJ2-2	12
ASSHYEGNNEQF	.	TRBV4-1	TRBJ2-1	12
ASARGVTGELF	few	TRBV6-1	TRBJ2-2	11
ASSHRGNSYEQY	.	TRBV7-6	TRBJ2-7	12
ASSSDPNTGELF	few	TRBV7-3	TRBJ2-2	12
ASSFRSGYGYT	few	TRBV27	TRBJ1-2	11
ASSAPGQGTFGYT	.	TRBV7-9	TRBJ1-2	13
SASLGGYTEAF	few	TRBV20-1	TRBJ1-1	11
ASSPGTNPSPLH	.	TRBV5-1	TRBJ1-6	12
ASRLSGPYNEQF	.	TRBV7-2	TRBJ2-1	12
ASSLQQGGAGELF	.	TRBV12-3/TRBV12-4	TRBJ2-2	13
AIGTNYGYT	.	TRBV10-3	TRBJ1-2	9
ASKVVQGTYEQY	few	TRBV5-1	TRBJ2-7	12
ASSQWTGPTDTQY	.	TRBV16	TRBJ2-3	13